This entry is about one T cell receptor (beta chain). Its antigen is unidentified. The data were taken from a study of lymphopenia after photon versus proton radiotherapy. General study points: Survival link was tested only in deceased patients; proton benefit remains a possibility. In patients who died, overall survival fell as post-nadir TCR diversity dropped more.

This CDR3 contains 14 residues. The V and J ends lost 5 bases and 0 bases respectively, with 10 bases between them. The germline CDR1 and CDR2 sequences are LNHDA and SQIVND (reference sequence). Assay used: immunoSEQ multiplex PCR; TCRdb lists only in-frame clones, some missing. Of approximately 65,000 clones in the sample, approximately 87% are singletons; the top ten hold 11%. This material consisted of peripheral blood, taken from a patient treated with proton-based radiotherapy. The sequence was obtained from a man of 80 years or more with esophageal cancer. This chain connects TRBV19 to TRBJ2-5; D uncertain. The CDR3 region has the DNA TGTGCCAGTAGTTCTGACTGGTACCAAGAGACCCAGTACTTC. Its translation: CASSSDWYQETQYF.